This entry describes one T cell receptor beta chain. This specimen comes from a study of shared clonotypes between healthy human individuals. CDR3 size: 14 residues. Losses at the gene ends were 5 bases for V and 5 bases for J; bases not matched to a gene: 4. CDR1 is MDHEN and CDR2 is SYDVKM in the germline V gene. Naive-designated CD8 cells lacked CD45RO, were positively enriched for CCR7, and omitted terminally differentiated effector memory CD45RA+ cells. The data were produced by immunoSEQ multiplex PCR, yet TCRdb's version contains in-frame clones alone and is incomplete. The sample has about 2,200,000 clones; about 93% are singletons.

The sample comprised naive CD8+ T cells from PBMCs. This TCR came from a man younger than 35 in good health. Some clones in this sample may be carry-over from other donors' samples. The V gene is TRBV28, the J gene TRBJ2-7; TRBD1 matches 12 bases. Written as DNA, the CDR3 is TGTGCCAGCAGTAAGAGGGACAGGGGGCACGAGCAGTACTTC. Its translation: CASSKRDRGHEQYF.